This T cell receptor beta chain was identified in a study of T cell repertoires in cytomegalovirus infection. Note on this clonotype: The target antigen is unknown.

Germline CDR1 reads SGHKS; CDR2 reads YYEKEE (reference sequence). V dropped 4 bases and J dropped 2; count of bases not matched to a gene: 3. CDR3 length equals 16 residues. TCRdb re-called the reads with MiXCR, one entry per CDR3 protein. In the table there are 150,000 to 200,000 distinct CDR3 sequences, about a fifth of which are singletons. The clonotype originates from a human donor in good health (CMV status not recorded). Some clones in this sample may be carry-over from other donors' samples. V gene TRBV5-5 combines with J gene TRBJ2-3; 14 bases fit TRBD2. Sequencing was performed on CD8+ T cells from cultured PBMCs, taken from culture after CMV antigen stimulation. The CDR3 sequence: CASSMGLAGVTDTQYF. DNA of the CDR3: TGTGCCAGCAGCATGGGACTAGCGGGGGTCACAGATACGCAGTATTTT.